This T cell receptor (beta chain) was observed in a study of blood T cell repertoires in COVID-19. Trimming pared 2 bases from V and 5 bases from J, leaving 12 bases between. Germline V gene sequence: CDR1 SNHLY, CDR2 FYNNEI. CDR3 length equals 15 residues. Here immunoSEQ multiplex PCR was the method, and the copy in TCRdb shows in-frame clones only, minus some. The repertoire holds under 300,000 clones, with about four fifths as singletons. This TCR came from a man aged 25 to 40 who had recovered from COVID-19. The chain is built from TRBV2 and TRBJ2-2; tentatively, D is TRBD2 (6 bases). Sequenced input: peripheral blood. The CDR3: CASSEQTSWTGELFF. CDR3 DNA sequence: TGTGCCAGCAGTGAACAAACTAGCTGGACCGGGGAGCTGTTTTTT.